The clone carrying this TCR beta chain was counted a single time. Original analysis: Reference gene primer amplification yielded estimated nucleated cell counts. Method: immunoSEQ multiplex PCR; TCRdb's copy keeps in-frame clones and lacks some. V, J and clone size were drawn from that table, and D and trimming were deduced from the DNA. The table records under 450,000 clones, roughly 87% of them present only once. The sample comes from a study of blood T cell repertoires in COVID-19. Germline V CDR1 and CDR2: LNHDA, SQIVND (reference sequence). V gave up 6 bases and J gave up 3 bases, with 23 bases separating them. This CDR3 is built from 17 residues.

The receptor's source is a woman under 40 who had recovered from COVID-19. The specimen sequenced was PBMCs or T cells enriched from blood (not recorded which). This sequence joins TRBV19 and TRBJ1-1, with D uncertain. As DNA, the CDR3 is TGTGCCAGTAGCAGCGGACGGCTAGGAAGGTCGGACACTGAAGCTTTCTTT. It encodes CASSSGRLGRSDTEAFF.